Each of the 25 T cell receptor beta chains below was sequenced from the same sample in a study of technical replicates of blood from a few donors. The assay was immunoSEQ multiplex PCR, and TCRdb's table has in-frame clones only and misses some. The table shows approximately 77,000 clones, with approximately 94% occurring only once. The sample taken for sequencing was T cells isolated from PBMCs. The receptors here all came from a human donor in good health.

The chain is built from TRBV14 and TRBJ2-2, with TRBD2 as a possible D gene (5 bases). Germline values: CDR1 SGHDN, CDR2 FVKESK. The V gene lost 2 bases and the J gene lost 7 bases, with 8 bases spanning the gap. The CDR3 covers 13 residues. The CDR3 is CASSQRGNGELFF. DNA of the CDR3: TGTGCCAGCAGCCAACGGGGTAACGGGGAGCTGTTTTTT.

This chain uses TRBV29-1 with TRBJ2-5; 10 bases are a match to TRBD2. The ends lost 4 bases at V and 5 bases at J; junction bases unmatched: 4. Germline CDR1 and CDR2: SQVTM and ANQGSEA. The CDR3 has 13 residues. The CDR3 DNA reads TGCAGCGTTGGAGCTAGCGGGAGTGAGACCCAGTACTTC. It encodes CSVGASGSETQYF.

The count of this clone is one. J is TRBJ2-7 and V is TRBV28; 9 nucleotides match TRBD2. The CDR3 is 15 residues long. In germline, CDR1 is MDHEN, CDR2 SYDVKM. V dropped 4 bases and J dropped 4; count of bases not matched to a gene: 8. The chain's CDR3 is CASSYRSSGKYEQYF. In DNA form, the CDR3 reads TGTGCCAGCAGTTATCGGTCTAGCGGGAAGTACGAGCAGTACTTC.

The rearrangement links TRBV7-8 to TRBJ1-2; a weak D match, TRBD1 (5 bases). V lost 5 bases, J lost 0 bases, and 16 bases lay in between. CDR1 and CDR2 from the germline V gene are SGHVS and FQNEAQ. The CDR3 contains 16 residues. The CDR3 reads CASSPPGGEANYGYTF. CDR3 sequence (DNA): TGTGCCAGCAGCCCTCCGGGGGGGGAAGCTAACTATGGCTACACCTTC.

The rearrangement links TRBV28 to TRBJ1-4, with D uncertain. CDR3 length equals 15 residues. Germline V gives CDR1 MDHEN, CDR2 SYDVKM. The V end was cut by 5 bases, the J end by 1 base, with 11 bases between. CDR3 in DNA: TGTGCCAGCAGTCCGACGACTGGAACTAATGAAAAACTGTTTTTT. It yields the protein CASSPTTGTNEKLFF.

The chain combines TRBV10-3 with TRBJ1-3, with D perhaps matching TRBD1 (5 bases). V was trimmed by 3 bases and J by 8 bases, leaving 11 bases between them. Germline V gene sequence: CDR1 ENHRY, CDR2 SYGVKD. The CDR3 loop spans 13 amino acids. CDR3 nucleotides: TGTGCCATCAGTGAAGGGGAACGGGACACCATATATTTT. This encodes CAISEGERDTIYF.

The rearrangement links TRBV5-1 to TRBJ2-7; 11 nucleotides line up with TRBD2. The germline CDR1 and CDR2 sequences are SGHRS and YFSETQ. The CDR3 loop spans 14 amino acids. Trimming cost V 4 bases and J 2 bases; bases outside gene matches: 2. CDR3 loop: CASSPTSGTYEQYF. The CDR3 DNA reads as TGCGCCAGCAGCCCGACTAGCGGGACCTACGAGCAGTACTTC.

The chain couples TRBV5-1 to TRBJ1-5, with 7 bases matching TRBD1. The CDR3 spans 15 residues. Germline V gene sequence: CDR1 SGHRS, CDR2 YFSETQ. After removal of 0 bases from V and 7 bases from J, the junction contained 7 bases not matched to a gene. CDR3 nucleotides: TGCGCCAGCAGCTTGGATGGAGGGGGCGGACAGCCCCAGCATTTT. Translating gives CASSLDGGGGQPQHF. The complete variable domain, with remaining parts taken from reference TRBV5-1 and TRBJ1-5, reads KAGVTQTPRYLIKTRGQQVTLSCSPISGHRSVSWYQQTPGQGLQFLFEYFSETQRNKGNFPGRFSGRQFSNSRSEMNVSTLELGDSALYLCASSLDGGGGQPQHFGDGTRLSIL.

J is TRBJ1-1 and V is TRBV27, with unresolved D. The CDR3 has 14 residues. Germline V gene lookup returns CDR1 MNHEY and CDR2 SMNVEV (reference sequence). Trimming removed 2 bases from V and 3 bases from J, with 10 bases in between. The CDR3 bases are TGTGCCAGCAGTTTACAGTCAGGCTACACTGAAGCTTTCTTT. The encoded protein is CASSLQSGYTEAFF.

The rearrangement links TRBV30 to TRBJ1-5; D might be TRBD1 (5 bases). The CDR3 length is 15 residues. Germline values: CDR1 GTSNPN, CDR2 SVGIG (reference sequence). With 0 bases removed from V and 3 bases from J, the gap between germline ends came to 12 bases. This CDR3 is CAWSVMGGVNQPQHF. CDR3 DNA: TGTGCCTGGAGTGTAATGGGAGGGGTCAATCAGCCCCAGCATTTT.

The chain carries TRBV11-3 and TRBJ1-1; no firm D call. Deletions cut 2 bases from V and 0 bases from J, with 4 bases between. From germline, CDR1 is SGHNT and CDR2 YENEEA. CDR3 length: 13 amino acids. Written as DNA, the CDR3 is TGTGCCAGCAGCTTAAACTTGAACACTGAAGCTTTCTTT. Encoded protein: CASSLNLNTEAFF.

CDR3: CASSQEGGTYEQYF. Written as DNA, the CDR3 is TGTGCCAGCAGCCAAGAAGGCGGCACCTACGAGCAGTACTTC. The chain is built from TRBV4-2 and TRBJ2-7; D gene ambiguous. The germline gives CDR1 LGHNA, CDR2 YNFKEQ. CDR3 length equals 14 residues. Trimming stripped 0 bases from V and 2 bases from J, with 8 bases between.

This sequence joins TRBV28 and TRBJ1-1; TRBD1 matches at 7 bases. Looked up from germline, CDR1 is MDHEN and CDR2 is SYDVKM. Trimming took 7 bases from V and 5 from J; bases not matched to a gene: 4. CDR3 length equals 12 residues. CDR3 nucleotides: TGTGCCAGCAAACAGGGGTATACTGAAGCTTTCTTT. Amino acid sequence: CASKQGYTEAFF.

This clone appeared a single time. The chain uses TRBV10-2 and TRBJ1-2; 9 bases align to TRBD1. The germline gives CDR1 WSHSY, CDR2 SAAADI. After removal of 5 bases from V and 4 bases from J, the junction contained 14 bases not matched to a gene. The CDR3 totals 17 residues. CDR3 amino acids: CASSPTGGSTSLYGYTF. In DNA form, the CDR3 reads TGCGCCAGCAGTCCGACAGGGGGATCTACTAGCCTCTATGGCTACACCTTC.

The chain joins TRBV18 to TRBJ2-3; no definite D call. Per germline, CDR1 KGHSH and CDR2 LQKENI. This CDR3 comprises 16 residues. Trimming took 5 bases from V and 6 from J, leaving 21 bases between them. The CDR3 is CASSGNEARLLDTQYF. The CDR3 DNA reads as TGTGCCAGCTCAGGTAATGAGGCCCGGCTGTTGGATACGCAGTATTTT.

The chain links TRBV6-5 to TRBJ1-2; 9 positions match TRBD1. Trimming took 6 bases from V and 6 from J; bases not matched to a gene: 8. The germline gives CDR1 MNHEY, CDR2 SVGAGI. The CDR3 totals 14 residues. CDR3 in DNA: TGTGCCAGCAGCGGACAGGGGATAACTCATGGCTACACCTTC. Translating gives CASSGQGITHGYTF.

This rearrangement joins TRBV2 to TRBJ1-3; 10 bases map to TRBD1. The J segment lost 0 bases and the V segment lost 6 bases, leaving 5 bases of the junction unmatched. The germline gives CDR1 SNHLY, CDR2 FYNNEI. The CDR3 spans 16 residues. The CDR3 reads CASRGQGPRSGNTIYF. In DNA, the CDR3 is TGTGCCAGCAGGGGACAGGGGCCACGCTCTGGAAACACCATATATTTT.

DNA for the CDR3: TGTGCCAGCAGTTCACCGAAAGCAGGGGCCCTGTATGGCTACACCTTC. It translates to CASSSPKAGALYGYTF. J is TRBJ1-2 and V is TRBV6-5, with TRBD1 as a possible D gene (6 bases). Trimming cost V 4 bases and J 5 bases, with 20 bases left between them. The CDR3 totals 16 residues. Germline CDR1 is MNHEY and CDR2 is SVGAGI.

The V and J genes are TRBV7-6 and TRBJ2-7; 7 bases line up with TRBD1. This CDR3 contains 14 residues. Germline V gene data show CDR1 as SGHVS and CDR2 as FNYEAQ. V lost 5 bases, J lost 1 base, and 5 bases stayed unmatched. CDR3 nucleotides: TGTGCCAGCAGCCTCCGGGACAGTTCCTACGAGCAGTACTTC. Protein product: CASSLRDSSYEQYF. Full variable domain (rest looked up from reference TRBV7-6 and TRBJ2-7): GAGVSQSPRYKVTKRGQDVALRCDPISGHVSLYWYRQALGQGPEFLTYFNYEAQQDKSGLPNDRFSAERPEGSISTLTIQRTEQRDSAMYRCASSLRDSSYEQYFGPGTRLTVT.

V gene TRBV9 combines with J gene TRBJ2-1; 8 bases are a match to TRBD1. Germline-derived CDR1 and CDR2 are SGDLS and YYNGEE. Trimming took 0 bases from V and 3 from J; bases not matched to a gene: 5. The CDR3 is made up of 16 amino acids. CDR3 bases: TGTGCCAGCAGCGTAGTGGACAGGGAGGTCTACAATGAGCAGTTCTTC. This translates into CASSVVDREVYNEQFF.

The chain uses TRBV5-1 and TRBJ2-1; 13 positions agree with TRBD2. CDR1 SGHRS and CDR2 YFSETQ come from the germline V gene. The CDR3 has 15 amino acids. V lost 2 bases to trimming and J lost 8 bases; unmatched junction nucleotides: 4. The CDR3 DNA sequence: TGCGCCAGCAGCTTCGGACTAGCGGGAGTAGATGAGCAGTTCTTC. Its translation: CASSFGLAGVDEQFF.

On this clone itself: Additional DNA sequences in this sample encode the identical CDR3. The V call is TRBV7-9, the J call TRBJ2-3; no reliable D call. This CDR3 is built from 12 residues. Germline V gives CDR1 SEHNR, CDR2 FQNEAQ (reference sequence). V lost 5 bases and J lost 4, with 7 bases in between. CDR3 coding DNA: TGTGCCAGCAGCCCCATTCCAGATACGCAGTATTTT. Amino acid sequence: CASSPIPDTQYF.

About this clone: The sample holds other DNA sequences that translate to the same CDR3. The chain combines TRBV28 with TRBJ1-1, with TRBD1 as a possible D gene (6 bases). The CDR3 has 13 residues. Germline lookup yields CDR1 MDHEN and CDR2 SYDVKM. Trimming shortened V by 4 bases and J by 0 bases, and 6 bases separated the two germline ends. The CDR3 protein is CASSYRVNTEAFF. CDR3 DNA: TGTGCCAGCAGTTACAGGGTGAACACTGAAGCTTTCTTT.

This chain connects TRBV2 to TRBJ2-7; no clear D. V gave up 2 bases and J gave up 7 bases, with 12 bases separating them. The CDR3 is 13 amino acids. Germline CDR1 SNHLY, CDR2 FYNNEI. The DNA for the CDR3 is TGTGCCAGCAGTGAAAACGCCGTGAGAGAGCAGTACTTC. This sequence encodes CASSENAVREQYF. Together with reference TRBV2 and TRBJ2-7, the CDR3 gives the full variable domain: EPEVTQTPSHQVTQMGQEVILRCVPISNHLYFYWYRQILGQKVEFLVSFYNNEISEKSEIFDDQFSVERPDGSNFTLKIRSTKLEDSAMYFCASSENAVREQYFGPGTRLTVT.

CDR3 amino acids: CASSPRTGEDGYTF. CDR3 DNA sequence: TGTGCCAGCAGCCCACGGACAGGGGAGGATGGCTACACCTTC. The chain employs TRBV11-3 and TRBJ1-2; TRBD1 agrees at 9 bases. The CDR3 contains 14 residues. V was pared by 5 bases and J by 6 bases, with 7 bases of the junction left unmatched. In germline, CDR1 is SGHNT, CDR2 YENEEA.